These 14 T cell receptor beta chains were all obtained from the same sample, sequenced in a study of blood T cell repertoires in COVID-19. TCRdb's table, derived via immunoSEQ multiplex PCR, lists solely in-frame clones and lacks some. The table lists 150,000 to 200,000 clones, 75% to 90% of them singletons. Sequencing was carried out using peripheral blood. The receptors were sampled from a human donor in a cohort sampled during active COVID-19.

The J gene is TRBJ1-2, the V gene TRBV6-5, with TRBD1 as a possible D gene (6 bases). This CDR3 spans 13 amino acids. Germline lookup yields CDR1 MNHEY and CDR2 SVGAGI. Trimming stripped 2 bases from V and 7 bases from J, with 11 bases between. The chain's CDR3 is CASSYKGELGYTF. The CDR3 bases are TGTGCCAGCAGTTACAAGGGGGAGCTTGGCTACACCTTC.

The chain has TRBV19 and TRBJ2-1; the match to TRBD2 covers 7 bases. This CDR3 comprises 15 residues. After removal of 3 bases from V and 6 bases from J, the junction contained 8 bases not matched to a gene. Per germline, CDR1 LNHDA and CDR2 SQIVND (reference sequence). The CDR3 spells CASSILGGSPNEQFF. CDR3 sequence (DNA): TGTGCCAGTAGTATTTTGGGCGGGAGCCCCAATGAGCAGTTCTTC. Supplemented by reference TRBV19 and TRBJ2-1, the full variable domain reads DGGITQSPKYLFRKEGQNVTLSCEQNLNHDAMYWYRQDPGQGLRLIYYSQIVNDFQKGDIAEGYSVSREKKESFPLTVTSAQKNPTAFYLCASSILGGSPNEQFFGPGTRLTVL.

V gene TRBV5-6 combines with J gene TRBJ1-2; 9 bases are shared with TRBD1. The CDR3 is 15 residues long. Germline CDR1 is SGHDT and CDR2 is YYEEEE. J gave up 7 bases and V 4 bases, and 11 bases lay outside the gene matches. CDR3 nucleotides: TGTGCCAGCAGCAGGAAAACAGGGGGCGCGGGTGGCTACACCTTC. Protein sequence: CASSRKTGGAGGYTF.

Only a few counts were recorded for this clone. The rearrangement uses TRBV7-9 and TRBJ2-5; D perhaps matches TRBD2 (6 bases). This CDR3 has 14 amino acids. Looked up from germline, CDR1 is SEHNR and CDR2 is FQNEAQ (reference sequence). Trimming stripped 2 bases from V and 1 base from J, with 8 bases between. The chain's CDR3 is CASSLRGTQETQYF. CDR3 coding DNA: TGTGCCAGCAGCTTACGCGGGACCCAAGAGACCCAGTACTTC. The complete variable domain, with remaining parts taken from reference TRBV7-9 and TRBJ2-5, reads DTGVSQNPRHKITKRGQNVTFRCDPISEHNRLYWYRQTLGQGPEFLTYFQNEAQLEKSRLLSDRFSAERPKGSFSTLEIQRTEQGDSAMYLCASSLRGTQETQYFGPGTRLLVL.

This chain joins TRBV6-1 and TRBJ2-5; 9 bases are shared with TRBD1. The CDR3 loop spans 16 amino acids. CDR1 is MNHNS, CDR2 SASEGT, per germline. V shed 4 bases, J shed 9 bases, and the junction held 15 bases outside the gene matches. CDR3 nucleotides: TGTGCCAGCAGTGCTGGCCGGGACAGGGTAATACTGGCCCAGTACTTC. Translated, it gives CASSAGRDRVILAQYF.

This chain links TRBV4-3 with TRBJ2-5, with D hard to call. In germline, CDR1 is LGHNA, CDR2 YSLEER. V dropped 1 base and J dropped 2 bases, with 5 bases sitting between them. The CDR3 is 13 amino acids. The CDR3 DNA sequence: TGCGCCAGCAGCCAAGGGCTGCAAGAGACCCAGTACTTC. Amino acids: CASSQGLQETQYF.

This clone was seen a handful of times. The gene calls are TRBV5-1 and TRBJ1-1; D is possibly TRBD1 (5 bases). Germline values: CDR1 SGHRS, CDR2 YFSETQ. V lost 0 bases and J lost 10, with 19 bases in between. This CDR3 is built from 15 residues. The CDR3 DNA sequence: TGCGCCAGCAGCTTGGCCTTGGGAGGGGTGCGTGGAGCTTTCTTT. Translated, it gives CASSLALGGVRGAFF. Drawing the rest from reference TRBV5-1 and TRBJ1-1, the complete variable domain is KAGVTQTPRYLIKTRGQQVTLSCSPISGHRSVSWYQQTPGQGLQFLFEYFSETQRNKGNFPGRFSGRQFSNSRSEMNVSTLELGDSALYLCASSLALGGVRGAFFGQGTRLTVV.

CDR3 sequence (DNA): TGTGCCAGCTCAACGACAGGGGGGAACACCGGGGAGCTGTTTTTT. This gives the protein CASSTTGGNTGELFF. The J gene is TRBJ2-2, the V gene TRBV18; 9 bases are a match to TRBD1. J lost 1 base, V lost 5 bases, and 2 bases had no gene match. The length of the CDR3 is 15 residues. Looked up from germline, CDR1 is KGHSH and CDR2 is LQKENI.

This clone was detected only a few times. The chain links TRBV18 to TRBJ2-4; 11 nucleotides align to TRBD2. CDR1 KGHSH and CDR2 LQKENI come from the germline V gene. V lost 0 bases and J lost 7; bases outside the gene matches: 8. The CDR3 has 17 residues. CDR3: CASSPPTSGVPRNIQYF. Here the CDR3 DNA reads TGTGCCAGCTCACCACCGACTAGCGGGGTCCCAAGGAACATTCAGTACTTC.

V usage is TRBV19 and J usage is TRBJ2-2; D call uncertain. CDR3 size: 12 residues. Trimming cost V 4 bases and J 4 bases, with 4 bases left between them. Germline V lookup: CDR1 LNHDA, CDR2 SQIVND (reference sequence). The CDR3 sequence: CASSTLTGELFF. DNA for the CDR3: TGTGCCAGTAGTACCCTCACCGGGGAGCTGTTTTTT.

The V gene is TRBV11-2, the J gene TRBJ1-2; TRBD1 matches 8 bases. V shed 2 bases and J 8 bases; nucleotides not matched to a gene: 13. The germline CDR1 and CDR2 sequences are SGHAT and FQNNGV. The CDR3 is 16 residues long. The CDR3 spells CASSLLGQGILGGYTF. DNA of the CDR3: TGTGCCAGCAGCTTACTCGGACAGGGTATTTTGGGAGGCTACACCTTC.

This chain links TRBV9 with TRBJ2-5; 16 bases are a match to TRBD2. This CDR3 is built from 16 residues. Looked up from germline, CDR1 is SGDLS and CDR2 is YYNGEE. V gave up 3 bases and J gave up 3 bases; unmatched junction bases: 2. The CDR3 here is CASSEGLAGGKETQYF. The CDR3 nucleotides read TGTGCCAGCAGCGAGGGACTAGCGGGAGGGAAAGAGACCCAGTACTTC.

J is TRBJ2-7 and V is TRBV6-5; 8 bases are a match to TRBD2. The J segment lost 2 bases and the V segment lost 8 bases, leaving 5 bases of the junction unmatched. CDR1 is MNHEY and CDR2 is SVGAGI in the germline V gene. The CDR3 runs 13 residues. The CDR3 loop is CASELSGTYEQYF. In DNA form, the CDR3 reads TGTGCCAGCGAGCTTAGCGGGACCTACGAGCAGTACTTC.

The chain combines TRBV6-5 with TRBJ2-2, with D unclear. Trimming stripped 0 bases from V and 7 bases from J, with 9 bases between. The CDR3 is 14 residues long. CDR1 is MNHEY, CDR2 SVGAGI, per germline. The CDR3 region has the DNA TGTGCCAGCAGTTACTCGCGTGGCGGCGGGGAGCTGTTTTTT. Its protein product is CASSYSRGGGELFF.